This T cell receptor beta chain was retrieved from a study of blood T cell repertoires in COVID-19. About the research overall: The United States, Italy and Spain were the sources of the acute and convalescent COVID-19 samples. T cells, B-cell-depleted T cells, or PBMCs supplied cDNA or gDNA.

CDR3 length equals 12 residues. The V end was cut by 5 bases, the J end by 8 bases, with 9 bases between. Germline CDR1 reads SGHAT; CDR2 reads FQNNGV. The repertoire was sequenced with immunoSEQ multiplex PCR; TCRdb's copy has only in-frame clones and lacks some. The sample consists of about 410,000 clones, about 91% of them appearing once. Sequencing was done on a sample of peripheral blood. The chain combines TRBV11-2 with TRBJ1-4; D not resolved. This clonotype originated in a woman in her thirties or forties with COVID-19, enrolled during active disease. The CDR3 sequence: CASSPQREKLFF. DNA of the CDR3: TGTGCCAGCAGCCCCCAACGGGAAAAACTGTTTTTT.